The 32 T cell receptor beta chains listed next were all sequenced from one sample in a study of T cells in women clearing cervical HPV infection. This table comes from immunoSEQ multiplex PCR, and its TCRdb copy is limited to in-frame clones, with some not included. This sample's clone table lists about 32,000 clones. The sample taken for sequencing was blood buffy coat. These receptors were collected from a woman aged 18-70 years with a cervical HPV16 infection that either progressed to CIN3+ or cleared (not recorded which).

For this clone: The read stops 3 residues short of the end of the CDR3; the missing end is completed from the germline J gene. The chain is built from TRBV7-2 and TRBJ1-2; 7 positions agree with TRBD1. The CDR3 extends over 14 amino acids. Looked up from germline, CDR1 is SGHTA and CDR2 is FQGNSA. The CDR3 bases that were read are TGTGCCAGCAGCTACAGGGGTAGCTCCTACGAC. This sequence encodes CASSYRGSSYD. The whole CDR3 reads CASSYRGSSYDYTF.

As regards this clone: The DNA ends 3 residues before the CDR3 does, and the rest of the CDR3 is filled in from the germline J gene. This chain uses TRBV19 with TRBJ2-7, with 8 bases identical to TRBD1. The germline CDR1 and CDR2 sequences are LNHDA and SQIVND (reference sequence). This CDR3 spans 14 amino acids. V shed 4 bases, J shed 2 bases, and the junction held 4 bases outside the gene matches. The CDR3: CASSTDRDPYEQYF. The DNA read from the CDR3 is TGTGCCAGTAGTACGGACAGGGACCCCTACGAG.

Of note for this clone: The CDR3 end is not reached by the read, which stops 3 residues before it; the germline J gene fills it in. This sequence joins TRBV19 and TRBJ2-2; D might be TRBD1 (5 bases). This CDR3 contains 17 residues. Germline loops: CDR1 LNHDA, CDR2 SQIVND (reference sequence). CDR3 DNA, as far as it was read: TGTGCCAGTAGTAAAGACAGAACCCGAGCAACTAATGAAAAG. Protein sequence: CASSKDRTRATNEK. The full-length CDR3 reads as CASSKDRTRATNEKLFF.

Regarding this clone: The read falls 3 residues short of the CDR3 end, and the missing part is taken from the germline J gene. The chain is built from TRBV9 and TRBJ2-2, with 16 bases that match TRBD2. The CDR3 sequence is 15 residues long. Germline V lookup: CDR1 SGDLS, CDR2 YYNGEE. Trimming at V came to 9 bases and at J to 6 bases, leaving 5 bases not matched to a gene. The CDR3: CATGTSGGAPGELFF. The CDR3 DNA, read in part, is TGTGCCACTGGGACTAGCGGGGGGGCCCCCGGGGAG.

Comments on this clone: Coverage ceases 3 residues before the CDR3 finishes, and the germline J gene fills in the end. The V gene is TRBV11-1, the J gene TRBJ2-5; the D gene is possibly TRBD1 (5 bases). Germline CDR1 and CDR2: SGHAT and FQDESV (reference sequence). The CDR3 runs to 13 residues. The V end was cut by 4 bases, the J end by 4 bases, with 10 bases between. The CDR3 spells CASSSGFGETQYF. Incomplete CDR3 DNA: TGTGCCAGCAGCTCAGGGTTCGGAGAGACC. Supplemented by reference TRBV11-1 and TRBJ2-5, the full variable domain reads EAEVAQSPRYKITEKSQAVAFWCDPISGHATLYWYRQILGQGPELLVQFQDESVVDDSQLPKDRFSAERLKGVDSTLKIQPAELGDSAMYLCASSSGFGETQYFGPGTRLLVL.

Worth noting for this clone: The CDR3 goes on 3 residues after the read ends, and that part is filled in from the germline J gene. V gene TRBV5-1 combines with J gene TRBJ1-1, with 7 bases that match TRBD1. The CDR3 runs 16 residues. Germline assignment: CDR1 SGHRS and CDR2 YFSETQ. After removal of 0 bases from V and 5 bases from J, the junction contained 10 bases not matched to a gene. CDR3 residues: CASSLAASGRGTEAFF. CDR3 DNA (partial): TGCGCCAGCAGCTTGGCTGCTAGTGGCAGGGGGACTGAA.

Turning to this clone: The read finishes 3 residues shy of the CDR3 end, and the germline J gene is used to complete it. The rearrangement uses TRBV7-2 and TRBJ2-3; D perhaps matches TRBD2 (6 bases). CDR3 size: 15 residues. Looked up from germline, CDR1 is SGHTA and CDR2 is FQGNSA. V dropped 2 bases and J dropped 5 bases, with 14 bases sitting between them. The part of the CDR3 DNA that was read is TGTGCCAGCAGCTTATCGGGACTGACAAGAGATACG. Protein product: CASSLSGLTRDT. The CDR3 in its entirety is CASSLSGLTRDTQYF.

A note on this clone: The sequence runs out 3 residues before the end of the CDR3; the remainder is reconstructed from the germline J gene. Other nucleotide sequences from this sample produce the same CDR3. The rearrangement links TRBV2 to TRBJ1-3, with D hard to call. The V gene lost 3 bases and the J gene lost 4 bases, with 10 bases spanning the gap. The CDR3 length is 14 residues. Per germline, CDR1 SNHLY and CDR2 FYNNEI. This CDR3 reads CASSEGWAGNTIYF. The CDR3 bases that were read are TGTGCCAGCAGTGAGGGCTGGGCCGGAAACACC.

Concerning this clone itself: The read ends 3 residues early relative to the CDR3; the germline J gene fills the gap. The V and J genes are TRBV19 and TRBJ1-5; 9 nucleotides align to TRBD1. J lost 5 bases, V lost 3 bases, and 5 bases had no gene match. The CDR3 is 15 residues long. Germline V lookup: CDR1 LNHDA, CDR2 SQIVND (reference sequence). CDR3 DNA, as far as it was read: TGTGCCAGTAGTATGGGGACAGGGAAGTATCAGCCC. Its translation is CASSMGTGKYQP. Given in full, the CDR3 is CASSMGTGKYQPQHF.

Remarks on this clone: The read finishes 3 residues shy of the CDR3 end, and the germline J gene is used to complete it. V usage is TRBV12-3 or TRBV12-4 and J usage is TRBJ2-7; no clear D. The CDR3 spans 14 residues. V shed 3 bases and J shed 4 bases, with 13 bases lying between them. The part of the CDR3 DNA that was read is TGTGCCAGCAGTTTGCCAGGTACTCAATACGAG. It encodes CASSLPGTQYE. The full CDR3 is CASSLPGTQYEQYF.

A note on this clone: The read gets to within 3 residues of the CDR3 end, and the germline J gene fills in the rest. The rearrangement uses TRBV20-1 and TRBJ2-7; 7 bases line up with TRBD1. Germline values: CDR1 DFQATT, CDR2 SNEGSKA (reference sequence). Trimming took 6 bases from V and 1 from J; bases not matched to a gene: 12. CDR3 size: 15 residues. The CDR3 DNA, read in part, is TGCAGTGCGGGCGATTCGACAGGGATTTCCTACGAG. This encodes CSAGDSTGISYE. The entire CDR3 is CSAGDSTGISYEQYF.

A note on this clone: From the germline J gene comes the end of the CDR3, since the read stops 3 residues before it. The gene calls are TRBV18 and TRBJ2-3, with D possibly matching TRBD1 (6 bases). Germline V gene data show CDR1 as KGHSH and CDR2 as LQKENI. The CDR3 extends over 15 amino acids. CDR3 bases read: TGTGCCAGCTCACCGGACAGTGGGTCTAATCAGCCG. It is translated as CASSPDSGSNQP. Given in full, the CDR3 is CASSPDSGSNQPQYF.

As concerns this clone: Read data end 3 residues before the CDR3 end; the end is taken from the germline J gene. This rearrangement joins TRBV19 to TRBJ1-6, with 10 positions matching TRBD1. Germline assignment: CDR1 LNHDA and CDR2 SQIVND (reference sequence). This CDR3 contains 16 residues. V lost 5 bases and J lost 10; bases outside the gene matches: 11. The CDR3 loop is CASSGRRDRGASPLHF. The covered CDR3 bases are TGTGCCAGTAGTGGGAGGCGGGACAGGGGAGCCTCACCC. The whole variable domain, remainder taken from reference TRBV19 and TRBJ1-6, is DGGITQSPKYLFRKEGQNVTLSCEQNLNHDAMYWYRQDPGQGLRLIYYSQIVNDFQKGDIAEGYSVSREKKESFPLTVTSAQKNPTAFYLCASSGRRDRGASPLHFGNGTRLTVT.

Turning to this clone: Read data end 3 residues before the CDR3 end; the end is taken from the germline J gene. V gene TRBV19 combines with J gene TRBJ1-2, with D perhaps TRBD1 (6 bases). The CDR3 has 14 amino acids. Germline V gene sequence: CDR1 LNHDA, CDR2 SQIVND (reference sequence). The covered CDR3 bases are TGTGCCAGCCTCAGAGGGGGGGCCGAGGATACC. It translates to CASLRGGAEDT. The whole CDR3 sequence is CASLRGGAEDTYTF.

On this clone: The CDR3 extends 3 residues past the end of the read, so its final part is completed from the germline J gene. V and J are TRBV7-2 and TRBJ1-2, with D possibly being TRBD1 (6 bases). CDR3 length equals 14 residues. The V gene's germline CDR1 is SGHTA and CDR2 FQGNSA. CDR3 DNA (partial): TGTGCCAGCAGCCCCGGACTAGCGGGGGGGCTC. Amino acid sequence: CASSPGLAGGL. The entire CDR3 reads CASSPGLAGGLYTF.

This clone is classed as medium-sized by frequency. Read sequence stops 3 residues before the CDR3 end, and the germline J gene provides the missing end. The rearrangement uses TRBV2 and TRBJ2-6; D gene uncertain. CDR1 and CDR2 from the germline V gene are SNHLY and FYNNEI. The CDR3 has 15 residues. Deletions cut 3 bases from V and 1 base from J, with 7 bases between. CDR3 DNA (partial): TGTGCCAGCAGTGACTCCGGGTCTGGGGCCAACGTC. It encodes CASSDSGSGANV. The complete CDR3 sequence is CASSDSGSGANVLTF.

As to this clone: Sequencing ends 3 residues short of the CDR3 end; the germline J gene provides the rest. The chain has TRBV20-1 and TRBJ2-2; D might be TRBD2 (6 bases). Per the germline V gene, CDR1 is DFQATT and CDR2 is SNEGSKA (reference sequence). V shed 2 bases and J shed 0 bases, with 16 bases lying between them. The CDR3 is 17 amino acids. CDR3 in amino acids: CSARPKTGLTNTGELFF. The part of the CDR3 DNA that was read is TGCAGTGCTAGACCAAAGACGGGACTTACGAACACCGGGGAG.

As for this clone: The read stops 3 residues short of the end of the CDR3; the missing end is completed from the germline J gene. The genes are TRBV6-2 or TRBV6-3 and TRBJ2-2; perhaps TRBD2 as D (7 bases). Germline CDR1 MNHEY, CDR2 SVGEGT. CDR3 length equals 15 residues. The V end was cut by 6 bases, the J end by 4 bases, with 15 bases between. CDR3 DNA (partial): TGTGCCAGCAGGTGGGCGGGGGCCCCCACCGGGGAG. It encodes CASRWAGAPTGE. The CDR3, in full, reads CASRWAGAPTGELFF.

About this clone itself: The sequence runs out 3 residues before the end of the CDR3; the remainder is reconstructed from the germline J gene. V and J are TRBV7-3 and TRBJ2-5; perhaps TRBD2 as D (6 bases). The CDR3 consists of 14 residues. Trimming removed 2 bases at V and 7 bases at J, with 14 bases between. Germline V lookup: CDR1 SGHTA, CDR2 FQGTGA. CDR3 DNA (partial): TGTGCCAGCAGCTTAGGGGCGGGGTCTGGGACC. Translated, it gives CASSLGAGSGT. The CDR3 as a whole reads CASSLGAGSGTQYF.

With regard to this clone: Coverage ceases 3 residues before the CDR3 finishes, and the germline J gene fills in the end. The chain joins TRBV20-1 to TRBJ2-3, with 10 bases fitting TRBD2. The CDR3 spans 14 residues. The V gene's germline CDR1 is DFQATT and CDR2 SNEGSKA (reference sequence). This chain's CDR3 is CSAAVRTSGETQYF. The CDR3 bases that were read are TGCAGTGCTGCAGTCAGAACTAGCGGGGAGACG.

To note about this clone: Read data end 3 residues before the CDR3 end; the end is taken from the germline J gene. The chain carries TRBV30 and TRBJ2-4; D is possibly TRBD1 (6 bases). The CDR3 consists of 16 residues. Germline CDR1 is GTSNPN and CDR2 is SVGIG (reference sequence). The CDR3 reads CAWDLGQSELSYGQYF. The CDR3 DNA, read in part, is TGTGCCTGGGACCTAGGACAGTCCGAACTAAGCTATGGT.

Turning to this clone: The sequenced fragment ends 3 residues before the CDR3 boundary, so the rest is inferred from the germline J gene. The chain recombines TRBV7-3 with TRBJ2-7; 7 bases align to TRBD2. With 3 bases clipped from V and 5 bases from J, the junction kept 7 bases outside the gene matches. The CDR3 runs 14 residues. Germline assignment: CDR1 SGHTA and CDR2 FQGTGA. This chain's CDR3 is CASSFGGSGDEQYF. The CDR3 bases that were read are TGTGCCAGCAGCTTCGGCGGGAGCGGCGACGAG. The whole variable domain, filled in from reference TRBV7-3 and TRBJ2-7, reads GAGVSQTPSNKVTEKGKYVELRCDPISGHTALYWYRQSLGQGPEFLIYFQGTGAADDSGLPNDRFFAVRPEGSVSTLKIQRTERGDSAVYLCASSFGGSGDEQYFGPGTRLTVT.

Points on this clone: The read ends 3 residues before the CDR3 terminus; that terminus is restored from the germline J gene. J is TRBJ1-2 and V is TRBV18, with TRBD1 identical over 7 bases. CDR1 and CDR2 (germline): KGHSH, LQKENI. The CDR3 covers 15 residues. Incomplete CDR3 DNA: TGTGCCAGCTCACCTGGACAGGTCCCCTACAATGAC. It specifies CASSPGQVPYND. The entire CDR3 protein is CASSPGQVPYNDYTF.

A note on this clone: Germline and junction disagree at one end, which may indicate a read error. The missing CDR3 end, 3 residues past where the read stops, is filled in from the germline J gene. V gene TRBV4-2 combines with J gene TRBJ1-3; 8 nucleotides align to TRBD1. The CDR3 is 18 amino acids. Germline lookup yields CDR1 LGHNA and CDR2 YNFKEQ. The CDR3 DNA, read in part, is TGCGCCAGCAGCCAACTCGCCGCCCAGGGGGCATCCGGAAACACC. Translated: CASSQLAAQGASGNT. The whole CDR3 is CASSQLAAQGASGNTIYF.

Regarding this clone: Read sequence stops 3 residues before the CDR3 end, and the germline J gene provides the missing end. This chain connects TRBV29-1 to TRBJ1-1; 7 positions match TRBD1. V gave up 6 bases and J gave up 3 bases; unmatched junction bases: 10. This CDR3 spans 14 amino acids. Germline-derived CDR1 and CDR2 are SQVTM and ANQGSEA. CDR3 bases read: TGCAGCGTCGGTTGGGGCAGGGGGGACACTGAA. Translating gives CSVGWGRGDTE. The full CDR3 protein reads CSVGWGRGDTEAFF.

As to this clone: Read data end 3 residues before the CDR3 end; the end is taken from the germline J gene. The chain recombines TRBV30 with TRBJ1-2; 9 nucleotides line up with TRBD1. CDR3 length: 15 residues. The V gene's germline CDR1 is GTSNPN and CDR2 SVGIG (reference sequence). Partial CDR3 DNA: TGTGCCTGGAGTACCCTCGGACAGGGGTTCAATGAC. Its translation: CAWSTLGQGFND. The complete CDR3 protein is CAWSTLGQGFNDYTF.

As concerns this clone: The read ends 3 residues early relative to the CDR3; the germline J gene fills the gap. The V call is TRBV6-1, the J call TRBJ2-7; 8 bases align to TRBD2. V was clipped by 4 bases and J by 1 base; unmatched bases: 6. The CDR3 has 15 amino acids. Germline V gives CDR1 MNHNS, CDR2 SASEGT. The part of the CDR3 DNA that was read is TGTGCCAGCAGTGTTAAAGCGGGAGAGTCCTACGAG. Translated: CASSVKAGESYE. The entire CDR3 protein is CASSVKAGESYEQYF.

Notes on this clone: The read falls 3 residues short of the CDR3 end, and the missing part is taken from the germline J gene. The chain employs TRBV2 and TRBJ2-7, with D perhaps TRBD2 (5 bases). The CDR3 runs to 13 residues. From germline, CDR1 is SNHLY and CDR2 FYNNEI. V dropped 8 bases and J dropped 2 bases, with 13 bases sitting between them. Partial CDR3 DNA: TGTGCCAGCCGACTAAAACTAACCTACGAG. It translates to CASRLKLTYE. The CDR3 in full is CASRLKLTYEQYF.

As for this clone: The read ends 3 residues shy of where the CDR3 ends; the end is completed using the germline J gene. V is TRBV23-1 and J is TRBJ2-2; 7 bases line up with TRBD1. TRBV23-1 is sorted into the ORF group, with uncertain function. This CDR3 region has 15 residues. The V and J ends lost 6 bases and 7 bases, in that order; junction bases with no gene match: 11. Incomplete CDR3 DNA: TGCGCCAGCAGCCGAACAGGGGTGGCGATCGGGGAG. As protein: CASSRTGVAIGE. The whole CDR3 protein reads CASSRTGVAIGELFF.

To note about this clone: The read terminates 3 residues ahead of where the CDR3 ends, so the germline J gene completes it. The chain couples TRBV19 to TRBJ2-4, with 8 bases that match TRBD1. V was clipped by 7 bases and J by 0 bases; unmatched bases: 8. The germline gives CDR1 LNHDA, CDR2 SQIVND (reference sequence). The CDR3 totals 16 residues. CDR3 protein: CASTRTGFGAKNIQYF. The CDR3 DNA, read in part, is TGTGCCAGTACCCGGACAGGGTTTGGAGCCAAAAACATT.

Points on this clone: The read stops 3 residues short of the end of the CDR3; the missing end is completed from the germline J gene. The chain is built from TRBV19 and TRBJ1-2; tentatively, D is TRBD1 (6 bases). The CDR3 is 15 residues long. V lost 5 bases to trimming and J lost 3 bases, with 16 bases between them. Germline loops: CDR1 LNHDA, CDR2 SQIVND (reference sequence). The CDR3 loop reads CASSPTGHRDYGYTF. The sequenced part of the CDR3 DNA is TGTGCCAGTAGTCCTACCGGTCACAGGGACTATGGC.

About this clone itself: The CDR3 extends 3 residues past the end of the read, so its final part is completed from the germline J gene. The chain recombines TRBV20-1 with TRBJ2-7; TRBD2 is a possible D gene (5 bases). Germline V gene data show CDR1 as DFQATT and CDR2 as SNEGSKA (reference sequence). CDR3 length: 13 residues. Trimming stripped 7 bases from V and 4 bases from J, with 17 bases between. The CDR3 sequence: CSGSPTSGYEQYF. The CDR3 bases that were read are TGCAGTGGCTCTCCGACATCGGGGTACGAG.